The T cell receptor beta chain described here comes from a study of blood T cell repertoires in COVID-19. Authors' processing steps: Estimation of nucleated cell counts relied on the amplification of reference gene primers. The protocol was immunoSEQ multiplex PCR, while the TCRdb copy is restricted to in-frame clones and leaves out a portion. That table gives V, J and clone size, and the DNA gave D and trimming. The sample has 150,000 to 200,000 clones, 60% to 80% seen once. CDR1 LNHDA and CDR2 SQIVND come from the germline V gene (reference sequence). The V segment lost 5 bases and the J segment 5 bases; nucleotides outside the gene matches: 13. CDR3 size: 17 residues.

Sequencing was carried out using peripheral blood. The sequence came from a woman in her 70s with acute or convalescent COVID-19. The chain has TRBV19 and TRBJ2-2; 8 bases map to TRBD2. The DNA of the CDR3 is TGTGCCAGTAGTTCGAGCGGGAGAATATCGGGGACCGGGGAGCTGTTTTTT. Its translation is CASSSSGRISGTGELFF.